The 2 T cell receptor beta chains below all came from one sample that was sequenced in a study of human T cells and chemical hapten exposure. It was unfractionated whole blood from which total RNA was extracted. TCRdb called the 5' RACE reads again in MiXCR, with one record for every CDR3 protein. The table records around 100,000 distinct CDR3 sequences, approximately 20% of them present only once. Receptors originate from a human donor in good health.

The chain combines TRBV28 with TRBJ1-1; a weak D match, TRBD1 (5 bases). The CDR3 consists of 14 residues. V shed 1 base and J shed 3 bases, with 9 bases lying between them. CDR1 is MDHEN, CDR2 SYDVKM, per germline. The CDR3 DNA sequence: TGTGCCAGCAGTTTATTCCGGGGGGACACTGAAGCTTTCTTT. This translates into CASSLFRGDTEAFF.

This clonotype was detected a few times. The rearrangement joins TRBV6-2 or TRBV6-3 to TRBJ2-3; tentatively, D is TRBD1 (5 bases). The V gene lost 6 bases and the J gene lost 2 bases, with 27 bases spanning the gap. Germline lookup yields CDR1 MNHEY and CDR2 SVGEGT. The length of the CDR3 is 19 residues. CDR3 DNA: TGTGCCAGCAGCCTTACCCCAGGGCTCCCGCAGGGTTCCACAGATACGCAGTATTTT. It encodes CASSLTPGLPQGSTDTQYF.